Described below is a single TCR beta chain sequence and its context. Its specificity is unknown. TCRdb reanalysed the reads using MiXCR and keeps one entry per CDR3 protein. Seen here are about 68,000 distinct CDR3 sequences, about three fifths observed once, and the top ten hold around 7.6%. The CDR3 sequence is 13 residues long. Germline V gene sequence: CDR1 DFQATT, CDR2 SNEGSKA (reference sequence). The data originate from a study of type 1 regulatory T cells. Study at large: An in vitro protocol generated T-allo10, a Tr1-enriched, alloantigen-specific CD4 T cell product.

The sequenced sample was cultured T cells, either the whole culture or a sorted T cell fraction (not recorded which). The subset: Tr1-enriched cell product generated in vitro against host alloantigens. The chain combines TRBV20-1 with TRBJ2-1, with 9 positions matching TRBD2. This TCR derives from a human donor in good health. CDR3 sequence reads: CTPRAGGWNEQFF. The CDR3 DNA is TGCACCCCCCGAGCGGGAGGTTGGAATGAGCAGTTCTTC.